Sequencing of this T cell receptor beta chain was carried out in a study of T cell changes during pregnancy in multiple sclerosis. Here immunoSEQ multiplex PCR was the method, and the copy in TCRdb shows in-frame clones only, minus some. The repertoire holds tens of thousands of clones, with around 90% as singletons. There are 14 residues in the CDR3. Looked up from germline, CDR1 is SGHRS and CDR2 is YFSETQ. V dropped 0 bases and J dropped 9 bases, with 16 bases sitting between them. This chain connects TRBV5-1 to TRBJ2-7, with a possible D match to TRBD1 (6 bases). Here the sequenced sample was peripheral blood, taken in the first trimester of pregnancy. The TCR originated in a female donor with multiple sclerosis, enrolled in a pregnancy study. CDR3 sequence (DNA): TGCGCCAGCAGCTTGGGGACAGTTCCACAGGGGCAGTACTTC. It codes for CASSLGTVPQGQYF.